This record looks at one T cell receptor (beta chain) sequence and its context. Its matching antigen is unknown. MiXCR, run by TCRdb on the reads, gives a single entry per CDR3 protein. The table includes 640,000 or so distinct CDR3 sequences, around a third detected once. This entry comes from a study of T cell repertoires in cytomegalovirus infection. For the study at large: TCR beta signatures that were public indicated CMV infection and matching HLA type.

The V end was cut by 6 bases, the J end by 0 bases, with 16 bases between. The CDR3 loop spans 16 amino acids. From germline, CDR1 is LNHDA and CDR2 SQIVND (reference sequence). This receptor was obtained from a human donor in good health (CMV status not recorded). Some clones in this sample may be carry-over from other donors' samples. The specimen was cultured PBMCs, collected from culture after CMV antigen stimulation. The V call is TRBV19, the J call TRBJ2-3; D is possibly TRBD1 (6 bases). The CDR3 sequence: CASRARGRPSTDTQYF. The CDR3 coding sequence is TGTGCCAGTAGAGCCAGGGGTCGCCCCAGCACAGATACGCAGTATTTT.